This TCR beta chain was documented in a study of blood T cell repertoires in COVID-19. Study context: The study drew acute and convalescent COVID-19 samples from the United States, Italy and Spain. The cDNA or gDNA used as material had been derived from T cells, B-cell-depleted T cells, or PBMCs.

Germline CDR1 reads MNHEY; CDR2 reads SVGAGI. The CDR3 sequence is 15 residues long. Trimming stripped 6 bases from V and 1 base from J, with 13 bases between. Per the study methods: Estimation of nucleated cell counts was performed using reference gene primer amplification. Only in-frame clones appear in the TCRdb table, and some are missing; sequencing was by immunoSEQ multiplex PCR. Clone size and V and J calls were adopted from that table, with D and trimming inferred from the DNA. The sample lists about 120,000 clones; around 89% were seen once. V gene TRBV6-5 combines with J gene TRBJ1-5; D may be TRBD1 (5 bases). The TCR sequence derives from a human donor with acute or convalescent COVID-19. The donor label of this sample is uncertain. Input material: peripheral blood. The CDR3 region has the DNA TGTGCCAGCAGACCTATGACAGTGAGCAATCAGCCCCAGCATTTT. Translated: CASRPMTVSNQPQHF.